These T cell receptor beta chains were read from a single sample in a study of early T cells in non-severe SARS-CoV-2 infection. One entry per CDR3 protein results from TCRdb running MiXCR on the 5' RACE reads. Of tens of thousands of distinct CDR3 sequences in the sample, approximately 10% were seen once. The starting material was whole blood, obtained at baseline. These receptor sequences come from an adult who was a healthcare worker with PCR-confirmed SARS-CoV-2 infection or an uninfected control (not recorded which). Each CDR3 is given with its conserved first and last residue. The order of the fields is clone size, V gene, D gene, J gene, CDR3 DNA, CDR3 protein. D genes are given only for firm matches. The size entry is marked missing in some rows and otherwise reads once, few, many or a size class.

clone_size: NA; v_call: TRBV27; d_call: TRBD1; j_call: TRBJ2-7; cdr3_nt: TGTGCCAGCAGTTTAAGGGACAGGGTTCCCTACGAGCAGTACTTC; cdr3_aa: CASSLRDRVPYEQYF
clone_size: NA; v_call: TRBV4-1; d_call: TRBD1; j_call: TRBJ1-5; cdr3_nt: TGCGCCAGCAGTTCACAGGGGGGGCTCGGGAATCAGCCCCAGCATTTT; cdr3_aa: CASSSQGGLGNQPQHF
clone_size: many; v_call: TRBV5-1; d_call: TRBD2; j_call: TRBJ2-1; cdr3_nt: TGCGCCAGCACAGTTGCTAGCGGGAGCAATGAGCAGTTCTTC; cdr3_aa: CASTVASGSNEQFF
clone_size: NA; v_call: TRBV27; d_call: TRBD1; j_call: TRBJ1-2; cdr3_nt: TGTGCCAGCAGTTTTCGGACAGGGAGGGGCTACACCTTC; cdr3_aa: CASSFRTGRGYTF
clone_size: many; v_call: TRBV12-3/TRBV12-4; d_call: NA; j_call: TRBJ2-1; cdr3_nt: TGTGCCAGCAGCTCATCCGATGAGCAGTTCTTC; cdr3_aa: CASSSSDEQFF
clone_size: many; v_call: TRBV30; d_call: NA; j_call: TRBJ2-2; cdr3_nt: TGTGCCTGGAGTTCCCAGCTAGGGCCCACCGGGGAGCTGTTTTTT; cdr3_aa: CAWSSQLGPTGELFF
clone_size: NA; v_call: TRBV20-1; d_call: NA; j_call: TRBJ1-2; cdr3_nt: TGCAGTGCTAGAGATCGATTGACAGTCTATGGCTACACCTTC; cdr3_aa: CSARDRLTVYGYTF
clone_size: many; v_call: TRBV7-9; d_call: NA; j_call: TRBJ2-5; cdr3_nt: TGTGCCAGCAGCGAACAAGAGACCCAGTACTTC; cdr3_aa: CASSEQETQYF
clone_size: many; v_call: TRBV10-3; d_call: NA; j_call: TRBJ1-3; cdr3_nt: TGTGCCATCAGTGCGCATCAACAGACAATGACAGGAAACACCATATATTTT; cdr3_aa: CAISAHQQTMTGNTIYF
clone_size: NA; v_call: TRBV29-1; d_call: TRBD2; j_call: TRBJ2-7; cdr3_nt: TGCAGCGTTGAAGCCCTAGCGGGAGAAGACTACGAGCAGTACTTC; cdr3_aa: CSVEALAGEDYEQYF
clone_size: NA; v_call: TRBV7-9; d_call: NA; j_call: TRBJ1-4; cdr3_nt: TGTGCCAGCAGCTACAAGGAGAAGGCAACTAATGAAAAACTGTTTTTT; cdr3_aa: CASSYKEKATNEKLFF
clone_size: NA; v_call: TRBV12-3/TRBV12-4; d_call: NA; j_call: TRBJ2-2; cdr3_nt: TGTGCCAGCGCTCCCAGTGTCTTAAGGGTTGGCGGGGAGCTGTTTTTT; cdr3_aa: CASAPSVLRVGGELFF
clone_size: NA; v_call: TRBV27; d_call: TRBD2; j_call: TRBJ2-1; cdr3_nt: TGTGCCAGCAGCCGAGGACTAGCGGGGGAGAATGAGCAGTTCTTC; cdr3_aa: CASSRGLAGENEQFF
clone_size: few; v_call: TRBV3-1; d_call: TRBD1; j_call: TRBJ1-2; cdr3_nt: TGTGCCAGCAGCCGACAGGGCGGGAACTATGGCTACACCTTC; cdr3_aa: CASSRQGGNYGYTF
clone_size: few; v_call: TRBV5-1; d_call: NA; j_call: TRBJ2-3; cdr3_nt: TGCGCCAGCAGCTTGATTGGGGATACGCAGTATTTT; cdr3_aa: CASSLIGDTQYF
clone_size: NA; v_call: TRBV20-1; d_call: TRBD2; j_call: TRBJ2-3; cdr3_nt: TGCAGTGCTAGAGATAACTTAGCGGGACCTAGCACAGATACGCAGTATTTT; cdr3_aa: CSARDNLAGPSTDTQYF
clone_size: NA; v_call: TRBV29-1; d_call: TRBD2; j_call: TRBJ2-3; cdr3_nt: TGCAGCGTTGATGGTCTATGGACGGGAGGTGGAGATACGCAGTATTTT; cdr3_aa: CSVDGLWTGGGDTQYF
clone_size: many; v_call: TRBV27; d_call: NA; j_call: TRBJ2-3; cdr3_nt: TGTGCCAGCAGTCCCGGACTAAGCACAGATACGCAGTATTTT; cdr3_aa: CASSPGLSTDTQYF
clone_size: NA; v_call: TRBV7-2; d_call: TRBD2; j_call: TRBJ2-5; cdr3_nt: TGTGCCAGCAGCTCCGGACTAGCTGGGGAGACCCAGTACTTC; cdr3_aa: CASSSGLAGETQYF
clone_size: many; v_call: TRBV18; d_call: NA; j_call: TRBJ2-7; cdr3_nt: TGTGCCAGCTCAACGCCCGGCGGTTCCTACGAGCAGTACTTC; cdr3_aa: CASSTPGGSYEQYF
clone_size: NA; v_call: TRBV2; d_call: NA; j_call: TRBJ2-5; cdr3_nt: TGTGCCAGCAGGAACCCCTTGATCCCCACCCAGTACTTC; cdr3_aa: CASRNPLIPTQYF
clone_size: NA; v_call: TRBV5-1; d_call: NA; j_call: TRBJ2-5; cdr3_nt: TGCGCCAGCAGCCCCTATCGGGCCCAACAAGAGACCCAGTACTTC; cdr3_aa: CASSPYRAQQETQYF